Presented here are 25 T cell receptor beta chains from one specimen sequenced in a study of blood T cells in healthy people across ages. With a J-beta primer mix and a sample-barcoded 5' primer, a second PCR ran about 7 to 12 cycles. TCRdb analysed the 5' RACE reads with MiXCR anew, one entry per CDR3 protein. The sample holds roughly 1,700,000 distinct CDR3 sequences, approximately 28% seen once. The sample was blood. The receptors shown here come from a young woman in good health.

V gene TRBV28 combines with J gene TRBJ2-7; D is uncertain. V was cut by 8 bases and J by 5 bases, with 13 bases left in between. The germline CDR1 and CDR2 sequences are MDHEN and SYDVKM. The CDR3 is made up of 12 amino acids. The CDR3 spells CASHDGGNEQYF. CDR3 coding DNA: TGTGCCAGCCATGACGGTGGGAACGAGCAGTACTTC.

The rearrangement links TRBV12-3 or TRBV12-4 to TRBJ1-2; perhaps TRBD1 as D (5 bases). CDR3 length equals 14 residues. V dropped 6 bases and J dropped 7 bases, with 18 bases sitting between them. The CDR3 spells CASRPSGGWGGYTF. Written as DNA, the CDR3 is TGTGCCAGCAGACCTTCCGGGGGTTGGGGTGGCTACACCTTC.

V gene TRBV6-2 or TRBV6-3 combines with J gene TRBJ2-5; unclear D gene. The DNA end is more similar to TRBJ2-1, so the J call may be wrong. The CDR3 consists of 14 residues. From germline, CDR1 is MNHEY and CDR2 SVGEGT. CDR3 in amino acids: CASSYSSRVETQFF. The CDR3 DNA follows: TGTGCCAGCAGTTACTCATCACGGGTAGAGACCCAGTTCTTC.

This clonotype was seen a single time. The V and J genes are TRBV20-1 and TRBJ2-7, with 9 positions matching TRBD1. After removal of 1 base from V and 5 bases from J, the junction contained 9 bases not matched to a gene. Germline V gene sequence: CDR1 DFQATT, CDR2 SNEGSKA (reference sequence). The CDR3 spans 15 residues. Written as DNA, the CDR3 is TGCAGTGCTAGAGTTGCCGGGACAGGGAGTAACGAGCAGTACTTC. Protein product: CSARVAGTGSNEQYF.

This chain joins TRBV3-1 and TRBJ2-7; 10 bases match TRBD2. J lost 7 bases, V lost 3 bases, and 15 bases had no gene match. Per the germline V gene, CDR1 is LGHDT and CDR2 is YNNKEL (reference sequence). The CDR3 has 17 amino acids. The CDR3 bases are TGTGCCAGCAGCCACAGAAACAGCGGGGGGGCTTACAATGAGCAGTACTTC. It encodes CASSHRNSGGAYNEQYF.

This clonotype was detected a few times. The chain has TRBV20-1 and TRBJ1-5, with TRBD1 matching over 9 bases. This CDR3 has 14 residues. The trim removed 6 bases at V and 0 bases at J, leaving 3 bases unmatched. The germline CDR1 and CDR2 sequences are DFQATT and SNEGSKA (reference sequence). CDR3 protein: CSARQGDSNQPQHF. DNA of the CDR3: TGCAGTGCAAGACAGGGGGATAGCAATCAGCCCCAGCATTTT.

This clonotype was recorded once. Given the absence of the conserved phenylalanine or tryptophan at the CDR3 end, a read error is likely. This chain uses TRBV18 with TRBJ2-4; D may be TRBD1 (5 bases). With the DNA end fitting TRBJ2-5 better, the J assignment may be wrong. The CDR3 runs 13 residues. Germline V gene sequence: CDR1 KGHSH, CDR2 LQKENI. The CDR3 nucleotides are TGTGCCAGCTCACCACAGGGGAAGGAGACCCAGTACTTA. This translates into CASSPQGKETQYL.

This chain joins TRBV20-1 and TRBJ2-3, with D uncertain. V lost 6 bases, J lost 6 bases, and 10 bases lay in between. CDR3 length: 11 amino acids. Germline V gene lookup returns CDR1 DFQATT and CDR2 SNEGSKA (reference sequence). The CDR3 region is CSAIVRDTQYF. The CDR3 nucleotides read TGCAGTGCAATCGTTAGGGATACGCAGTATTTT.

This clonotype was counted ten times or more. V gene TRBV6-6 combines with J gene TRBJ1-5, with a weak D call TRBD1 (6 bases). Germline CDR1 MNHNY, CDR2 SVGAGI (reference sequence). The CDR3 loop spans 13 amino acids. The V gene lost 6 bases and the J gene lost 4 bases, with 10 bases spanning the gap. The CDR3 DNA is TGTGCCAGCAGCCGACAGGAGAATCAGCCCCAGCATTTT. Translation: CASSRQENQPQHF.

This clonotype was seen a handful of times. This chain uses TRBV27 with TRBJ2-1; D is unresolved. The length of the CDR3 is 13 residues. V lost 6 bases to trimming and J lost 4 bases, with 10 bases between them. The germline V gene encodes CDR1 MNHEY and CDR2 SMNVEV (reference sequence). CDR3 nucleotide sequence: TGTGCCAGCAGCCTTCTTCCATACAATGAGCAGTTCTTC. It translates to CASSLLPYNEQFF.

This clonotype was counted ten times or more. The rearrangement uses TRBV9 and TRBJ2-5; no reliable D call. Trimming left V 1 base short and J 0 bases short, with 4 bases between. The germline gives CDR1 SGDLS, CDR2 YYNGEE. The CDR3 is 13 amino acids. This CDR3 reads CASSVTDQETQYF. The CDR3 nucleotides are TGTGCCAGCAGCGTAACAGACCAAGAGACCCAGTACTTC.

The rearrangement joins TRBV20-1 to TRBJ2-5; 11 bases match TRBD1. The J segment lost 4 bases and the V segment lost 0 bases, leaving 7 bases of the junction unmatched. There are 16 residues in the CDR3. Germline CDR1 and CDR2: DFQATT and SNEGSKA (reference sequence). Here the CDR3 reads CSARDPGQGAGETQYF. The CDR3 DNA follows: TGCAGTGCTAGAGATCCCGGACAGGGGGCCGGAGAGACCCAGTACTTC.

In the case of this clonotype: This could be a read error, since a much larger clone is one nucleotide away. J is TRBJ1-1 and V is TRBV29-1; D remains ambiguous. Between the trimmed V and J ends, which lost 4 bases and 4 bases, there was a span of 16 bases. This CDR3 spans 14 amino acids. Germline V gene sequence: CDR1 SQVTM, CDR2 ANQGSEA. In DNA, the CDR3 is TGCAGCGTTGCCGCAATGCGGGGAAGCACTGAAGCTTTCTTT. It encodes CSVAAMRGSTEAFF.

The chain couples TRBV20-1 to TRBJ1-2; no firm D call. This CDR3 has 9 residues. The germline CDR1 and CDR2 sequences are DFQATT and SNEGSKA (reference sequence). V dropped 6 bases and J dropped 7 bases, with 6 bases sitting between them. The CDR3 DNA reads as TGCAGTGCCGCCATTGGCTACACCTTC. It specifies CSAAIGYTF.

The CDR3 nucleotides are TGTGCCAGCAGTCCCGGTTCCGGTCCGAACACTGAAGCTTTCTTT. Protein product: CASSPGSGPNTEAFF. This chain uses TRBV6-5 with TRBJ1-1, with D unclear. Trimming removed 5 bases at V and 1 base at J, with 14 bases between. The germline V gene encodes CDR1 MNHEY and CDR2 SVGAGI. There are 15 residues in the CDR3.

This chain joins TRBV6-4 and TRBJ2-1; 9 bases match TRBD2. Germline CDR1 MRHNA, CDR2 SNTAGT. The CDR3 has 18 residues. After removal of 4 bases from V and 0 bases from J, the junction contained 10 bases not matched to a gene. The CDR3 is CASSVRGGALGSYNEQFF. The CDR3 bases are TGTGCCAGCAGTGTGCGCGGGGGGGCCTTGGGCTCCTACAATGAGCAGTTCTTC.

J is TRBJ1-5 and V is TRBV7-2; D unclear. There are 16 residues in the CDR3. Germline V gene data show CDR1 as SGHTA and CDR2 as FQGNSA. Trimming stripped 4 bases from V and 2 bases from J, with 15 bases between. The CDR3 loop is CASSSWSGSGNQPQHF. The CDR3 DNA reads TGTGCCAGCAGCTCCTGGTCGGGGTCCGGCAATCAGCCCCAGCATTTT.

This clonotype has only a few counts. V is TRBV10-3 and J is TRBJ1-5, with 9 positions matching TRBD1. V trimming: 6 bases; J trimming: 4 bases; junction bases outside the gene matches: 7. The CDR3 extends over 15 amino acids. Per the germline V gene, CDR1 is ENHRY and CDR2 is SYGVKD. CDR3 amino acids: CAISVTGGPNQPQHF. The CDR3 nucleotides read TGTGCCATCAGCGTTACAGGGGGCCCTAATCAGCCCCAGCATTTT.

This clonotype was observed many times. V is TRBV7-2 and J is TRBJ1-2; D perhaps matches TRBD1 (5 bases). CDR3 length: 15 residues. V was clipped by 1 base and J by 4 bases, with 13 bases between them. Germline V gives CDR1 SGHTA, CDR2 FQGNSA. The CDR3 DNA is TGTGCCAGCAGCTTAGGAGGGGACTCGCTCTATGGCTACACCTTC. It translates to CASSLGGDSLYGYTF.

The V call is TRBV9, the J call TRBJ1-6; possible D gene TRBD1, 5 bases. This CDR3 comprises 15 residues. Germline CDR1 is SGDLS and CDR2 is YYNGEE. The ends were cut back, 4 bases at V and 6 bases at J, with 14 bases in the middle. CDR3 region: CASSSPGRPNSPLHF. The DNA of the CDR3 is TGTGCCAGCAGCTCACCGGGACGGCCTAATTCACCCCTCCACTTT.

The chain joins TRBV29-1 to TRBJ2-3; the match to TRBD2 covers 10 bases. CDR3 size: 13 residues. V lost 7 bases, J lost 3 bases, and 4 bases stayed unmatched. Germline CDR1 is SQVTM and CDR2 is ANQGSEA. CDR3 sequence: CSAGTSATDTQYF. The DNA for the CDR3 is TGCAGCGCCGGGACTAGCGCGACAGATACGCAGTATTTT.

The V and J genes are TRBV2 and TRBJ2-5; 9 bases are shared with TRBD2. From germline, CDR1 is SNHLY and CDR2 FYNNEI. CDR3 size: 15 residues. V was pared by 6 bases and J by 2 bases, with 7 bases of the junction left unmatched. CDR3 sequence (DNA): TGTGCCAGCAGATCAGAAAGCGGGGGGCAAGAGACCCAGTACTTC. This gives the protein CASRSESGGQETQYF. The full variable domain, rest sourced from reference TRBV2 and TRBJ2-5, is EPEVTQTPSHQVTQMGQEVILRCVPISNHLYFYWYRQILGQKVEFLVSFYNNEISEKSEIFDDQFSVERPDGSNFTLKIRSTKLEDSAMYFCASRSESGGQETQYFGPGTRLLVL.

This clonotype occurred a few times. An end of the junction does not agree with germline; a read error may underlie this. This chain connects TRBV5-1 to TRBJ2-2, with D possibly called TRBD1 or TRBD2 (5 bases each). Germline V CDR1 and CDR2: SGHRS, YFSETQ. The CDR3 spans 15 residues. The CDR3 loop reads CASSLERPGAGDLFF. The CDR3 DNA is TGCGCCAGCAGCTTGGAAAGACCTGGGGCCGGGGATCTGTTTTTT. The full variable domain, completed using reference TRBV5-1 and TRBJ2-2, is KAGVTQTPRYLIKTRGQQVTLSCSPISGHRSVSWYQQTPGQGLQFLFEYFSETQRNKGNFPGRFSGRQFSNSRSEMNVSTLELGDSALYLCASSLERPGAGDLFFGEGSRLTVL.

V gene TRBV6-2 or TRBV6-3 combines with J gene TRBJ2-5; D ambiguous. There are 15 residues in the CDR3. The germline V and J ends were trimmed by 5 bases and 0 bases, with 13 bases remaining between them. CDR1 is MNHEY, CDR2 SVGEGT, per germline. The CDR3: CASSPIRTDQETQYF. The CDR3 DNA sequence: TGTGCCAGCAGTCCAATCCGGACGGACCAAGAGACCCAGTACTTC.

V and J are TRBV20-1 and TRBJ2-2; tentatively, D is TRBD1 (6 bases). Between the trimmed V and J ends, which lost 6 bases and 7 bases, there was a span of 18 bases. Germline CDR1 and CDR2: DFQATT and SNEGSKA (reference sequence). CDR3 size: 14 residues. CDR3 sequence (DNA): TGCAGTGCCTGTCTACAGGGAAGGAACGGGGAGCTGTTTTTT. As protein: CSACLQGRNGELFF.